Listed here are 13 T cell receptor beta chains from one sample, sequenced in a study of T cell responses to AZD1222 COVID-19 vaccine. Some clones are missing from TCRdb's copy, which holds only in-frame ones; the method was immunoSEQ multiplex PCR. Found here are about 140,000 clones, roughly 92% of them singletons; the top ten hold less than 1.5%. The sample consisted of peripheral blood, taken 28 days after the second AZD1222 dose. These TCRs come from an adult who received the AZD1222 COVID-19 vaccine.

The chain is built from TRBV3-1 (or the pseudogene TRBV3-2) and TRBJ2-7, with 10 bases lining up with TRBD2. This CDR3 has 15 residues. V shed 4 bases, J shed 0 bases, and the junction held 3 bases outside the gene matches. In germline, CDR1 is LGHDT, CDR2 YNNKEL (reference sequence). The CDR3 DNA sequence: TGTGCCAGCAGCCCCGCTAGCGGGGGCTCCTACGAGCAGTACTTC. It translates to CASSPASGGSYEQYF.

The CDR3 region is CASSLTDTATNEKLFF. For the CDR3, the DNA is TGTGCCAGTAGTCTAACCGACACAGCAACTAATGAAAAACTGTTTTTT. The chain carries TRBV19 and TRBJ1-4; D remains ambiguous. The V and J ends lost 5 bases and 0 bases respectively, with 13 bases between them. This CDR3 has 16 residues. CDR1 and CDR2 from the germline V gene are LNHDA and SQIVND (reference sequence).

The chain recombines TRBV7-3 with TRBJ2-1; TRBD2 aligns across 7 bases. Germline CDR1 reads SGHTA; CDR2 reads FQGTGA. The V and J ends lost 5 bases and 6 bases, in that order; junction bases with no gene match: 4. The CDR3 contains 13 residues. CDR3 nucleotide sequence: TGTGCCAGCAGCCTTGGGACTATCAATGAGCAGTTCTTC. Amino acids: CASSLGTINEQFF.

This chain connects TRBV9 to TRBJ1-1, with D perhaps TRBD1 (5 bases). Germline V gene sequence: CDR1 SGDLS, CDR2 YYNGEE. The CDR3 loop spans 14 amino acids. V was clipped by 3 bases and J by 1 base, with 10 bases between them. The CDR3 bases are TGTGCCAGCAGCGCCTCGGGGGGGAACACTGAAGCTTTCTTT. The encoded protein is CASSASGGNTEAFF. Using reference TRBV9 and TRBJ1-1 for the parts outside the CDR3, the full variable domain is DSGVTQTPKHLITATGQRVTLRCSPRSGDLSVYWYQQSLDQGLQFLIQYYNGEERAKGNILERFSAQQFPDLHSELNLSSLELGDSALYFCASSASGGNTEAFFGQGTRLTVV.

V is TRBV5-1 and J is TRBJ2-7; perhaps TRBD1 as D (7 bases). The ends were cut back, 4 bases at V and 6 bases at J, with 17 bases in the middle. CDR3 length equals 14 residues. CDR1 is SGHRS and CDR2 is YFSETQ in the germline V gene. Written as DNA, the CDR3 is TGCGCCAGCAGCGCAGGGGGGTCGTGGGGCGAGCAGTACTTC. Translation: CASSAGGSWGEQYF.

The chain is built from TRBV13 and TRBJ2-1; 8 positions agree with TRBD1. Germline V gene sequence: CDR1 PRHDT, CDR2 FYEKMQ (reference sequence). The ends lost 3 bases at V and 2 bases at J; junction bases unmatched: 3. The CDR3 contains 15 residues. CDR3 in DNA: TGTGCCAGCAGCTTTGGACAGGGCCCCTACAATGAGCAGTTCTTC. Translated, it gives CASSFGQGPYNEQFF.

V and J are TRBV24-1 and TRBJ1-2; D possibly corresponds to TRBD1 (5 bases). The CDR3 is made up of 13 amino acids. V gave up 6 bases and J gave up 14 bases, with 21 bases separating them. The germline gives CDR1 KGHDR, CDR2 SFDVKD. CDR3 region: CATSRSQGGLWTF. The CDR3 DNA follows: TGTGCCACCAGTCGAAGCCAGGGTGGTCTCTGGACCTTC.

The V and J genes are TRBV7-2 and TRBJ2-4; 9 bases are shared with TRBD1. The CDR3 totals 15 residues. Germline V CDR1 and CDR2: SGHTA, FQGNSA. V dropped 4 bases and J dropped 7; count of bases not matched to a gene: 8. CDR3 protein: CASSSGTGRVNIQYF. The CDR3 DNA follows: TGTGCCAGCAGCTCCGGGACAGGGAGAGTGAACATTCAGTACTTC.

The chain employs TRBV25-1 and TRBJ1-1; the match to TRBD1 covers 7 bases. There are 17 residues in the CDR3. The V gene's germline CDR1 is MGHDK and CDR2 SYGVNS. The J segment lost 5 bases and the V segment lost 2 bases, leaving 14 bases of the junction unmatched. DNA for the CDR3: TGTGCCAGCAGTGAAGGGGGTCTAGGGGGCGCAAAGACTGAAGCTTTCTTT. This translates into CASSEGGLGGAKTEAFF.

The genes are TRBV7-9 and TRBJ1-1, with D maybe TRBD1 (5 bases). V was pared by 5 bases and J by 2 bases, with 15 bases between. Germline V CDR1 and CDR2: SEHNR, FQNEAQ (reference sequence). The CDR3 consists of 15 residues. In nucleotides, the CDR3 is TGTGCCAGCAGCCACAACGTAGGGGATAACACTGAAGCTTTCTTT. Residues: CASSHNVGDNTEAFF. The variable domain in full, completed from reference TRBV7-9 and TRBJ1-1, reads DTGVSQNPRHKITKRGQNVTFRCDPISEHNRLYWYRQTLGQGPEFLTYFQNEAQLEKSRLLSDRFSAERPKGSFSTLEIQRTEQGDSAMYLCASSHNVGDNTEAFFGQGTRLTVV.

This clone is a singleton in its sample. The rearrangement uses TRBV5-1 and TRBJ1-1; 7 bases line up with TRBD1. Germline V gives CDR1 SGHRS, CDR2 YFSETQ. V trimming: 4 bases; J trimming: 4 bases; junction bases outside the gene matches: 7. The CDR3 length is 14 residues. CDR3 loop: CASSRDSGRTEAFF. CDR3 nucleotide sequence: TGCGCCAGCAGCCGGGACAGCGGTCGCACTGAAGCTTTCTTT. Based on the CDR3 plus reference TRBV5-1 and TRBJ1-1, the full variable domain is KAGVTQTPRYLIKTRGQQVTLSCSPISGHRSVSWYQQTPGQGLQFLFEYFSETQRNKGNFPGRFSGRQFSNSRSEMNVSTLELGDSALYLCASSRDSGRTEAFFGQGTRLTVV.

This sequence joins TRBV3-1 (or the pseudogene TRBV3-2) and TRBJ2-3; 9 bases align to TRBD1. The CDR3 has 13 residues. Looked up from germline, CDR1 is LGHDT and CDR2 is YNNKEL (reference sequence). V shed 4 bases and J 9 bases; nucleotides not matched to a gene: 5. The CDR3, as DNA: TGTGCCAGCAGCCTTAGACAGGGGGGGACGCAGTATTTT. This encodes CASSLRQGGTQYF.

The gene calls are TRBV6-2 or TRBV6-3 and TRBJ1-2; D is ambiguous. The germline V gene encodes CDR1 MNHEY and CDR2 SVGEGT. Deletions cut 2 bases from V and 4 bases from J, with 8 bases between. The CDR3 is 13 amino acids. CDR3 sequence reads: CASSYGRFYGYTF. CDR3 DNA sequence: TGTGCCAGCAGTTACGGCCGCTTCTATGGCTACACCTTC.